One sample yielded the 15 T cell receptor beta chains listed below, sequenced in a study of T cells after posttransplantation cyclophosphamide. The data were produced by immunoSEQ multiplex PCR, yet TCRdb's version contains in-frame clones alone and is incomplete. This sample has about 28,000 clones, with around 86% found just once. Source material: PBMCs. The receptors were sampled from a middle-aged man.

This clone was seen more than once but under ten times. In DNA form, the CDR3 reads TGTGCCAGCCGTCCGCTAGGGCTAGCGGGAGGGCCGGTATCAGAGACCCAGTACTTC. Its translation: CASRPLGLAGGPVSETQYF. The genes are TRBV7-9 and TRBJ2-5; 12 bases align to TRBD2. V lost 8 bases, J lost 4 bases, and 20 bases stayed unmatched. This CDR3 is 19 amino acids long. Germline V gene sequence: CDR1 SEHNR, CDR2 FQNEAQ (reference sequence).

The genes are TRBV6-6 and TRBJ2-7, with D perhaps TRBD2 (6 bases). The length of the CDR3 is 14 residues. In germline, CDR1 is MNHNY, CDR2 SVGAGI (reference sequence). In DNA, the CDR3 is TGTGCGTGCGGGGCGACCGTTCGAGTGGGGGAGCAGTACTTC. It specifies CACGATVRVGEQYF.

The V and J genes are TRBV30 and TRBJ1-1; D call uncertain. Trimming stripped 5 bases from V and 11 bases from J, with 12 bases between. Germline V gene lookup returns CDR1 GTSNPN and CDR2 SVGIG (reference sequence). This CDR3 has 10 amino acids. The CDR3 protein is CAWERVRAFF. CDR3 DNA: TGTGCCTGGGAGAGGGTACGGGCTTTCTTT.

The chain couples TRBV6-5 to TRBJ2-2, with D possibly TRBD2 on 6 matching bases. The germline V gene encodes CDR1 MNHEY and CDR2 SVGAGI. The CDR3 totals 15 residues. Between the trimmed V and J ends, which lost 7 bases and 5 bases, there was a span of 17 bases. The CDR3 reads CASTRGTSRTGELFF. As DNA, the CDR3 is TGTGCCAGCACCCGAGGGACTTCTAGAACCGGGGAGCTGTTTTTT.

This clone was recorded a few times. The rearrangement links TRBV5-1 to TRBJ2-1; TRBD2 aligns across 15 bases. In germline, CDR1 is SGHRS, CDR2 YFSETQ. J lost 7 bases, V lost 3 bases, and 5 bases had no gene match. CDR3 size: 16 residues. The CDR3 spells CASSSGLAGGENEQFF. The CDR3 DNA sequence: TGCGCCAGCAGCTCGGGACTAGCGGGAGGAGAGAATGAGCAGTTCTTC.

This clone came up a few times. The chain links TRBV10-3 to TRBJ1-1; D is unclear. CDR3 length equals 13 residues. Trimming cost V 2 bases and J 6 bases, with 10 bases left between them. Looked up from germline, CDR1 is ENHRY and CDR2 is SYGVKD. In DNA form, the CDR3 reads TGTGCCATCAGTGAGGAATTTAGCGCTGAAGCTTTCTTT. This codes for CAISEEFSAEAFF.

This clone was counted a few times. V usage is TRBV2 and J usage is TRBJ1-3; no firm D call. Germline V gene sequence: CDR1 SNHLY, CDR2 FYNNEI. V lost 6 bases, J lost 9 bases, and 12 bases lay in between. CDR3 length equals 12 residues. The chain's CDR3 is CASRALFGTIYF. The CDR3 DNA reads TGTGCCAGCAGGGCCCTTTTTGGCACCATATATTTT.

This chain uses TRBV9 with TRBJ2-5; a possible D gene is TRBD1 (5 bases). Germline V gene sequence: CDR1 SGDLS, CDR2 YYNGEE. The germline V and J ends were trimmed by 4 bases and 4 bases, with 11 bases remaining between them. This CDR3 region has 13 residues. CDR3 in amino acids: CASSIDRGETQYF. The CDR3 DNA follows: TGTGCCAGCAGCATCGACAGAGGAGAGACCCAGTACTTC.

This clone was detected a few times. This sequence joins TRBV4-3 and TRBJ1-2; 7 nucleotides agree with TRBD1. The germline gives CDR1 LGHNA, CDR2 YSLEER. CDR3 length: 20 amino acids. V was clipped by 3 bases and J by 4 bases; unmatched bases: 23. CDR3 nucleotide sequence: TGCGCCAGCAGCCAGGAGGCCTCGACAGGGTGGTCCAACCCCATCTATGGCTACACCTTC. It is translated as CASSQEASTGWSNPIYGYTF.

The chain carries TRBV2 and TRBJ1-1, with D maybe TRBD1 (6 bases). Germline loops: CDR1 SNHLY, CDR2 FYNNEI. The V and J ends lost 8 bases and 4 bases respectively, with 8 bases between them. CDR3 length: 11 amino acids. This CDR3 is CASGRGTEAFF. The CDR3 nucleotides are TGTGCCAGCGGCAGGGGCACTGAAGCTTTCTTT.

V and J are TRBV28 and TRBJ1-1; 7 bases align to TRBD1. Germline loops: CDR1 MDHEN, CDR2 SYDVKM. After removal of 7 bases from V and 2 bases from J, the junction contained 13 bases not matched to a gene. The CDR3 totals 16 residues. The CDR3 DNA follows: TGTGCCAGCACAATAACAAAGGGACAGATAAACACTGAAGCTTTCTTT. It specifies CASTITKGQINTEAFF.

The V call is TRBV27, the J call TRBJ2-5; 10 positions agree with TRBD1. CDR1 MNHEY and CDR2 SMNVEV come from the germline V gene (reference sequence). This CDR3 spans 16 amino acids. J lost 5 bases, V lost 2 bases, and 8 bases had no gene match. The CDR3 spells CASSLTRQGARETQYF. For the CDR3, the DNA is TGTGCCAGCAGTTTAACCAGACAGGGGGCGAGGGAGACCCAGTACTTC.

The chain employs TRBV7-9 and TRBJ2-7; TRBD2 is a possible D gene (6 bases). Trimming took 5 bases from V and 2 from J, leaving 13 bases between them. The CDR3 covers 14 residues. Germline loops: CDR1 SEHNR, CDR2 FQNEAQ (reference sequence). In DNA, the CDR3 is TGTGCCAGCAGCGGAGGGGCGGAGCCCTACGAGCAGTACTTC. The encoded protein is CASSGGAEPYEQYF.

There are a few counts of this clone. Here the CDR3 DNA reads TGTGCCAGTAGTATTTTACAGCCTAACACTGAAGCTTTCTTT. Residues: CASSILQPNTEAFF. The chain carries TRBV19 and TRBJ1-1; D is uncertain. CDR1 is LNHDA, CDR2 SQIVND, per germline (reference sequence). The CDR3 is 14 amino acids. The V end was cut by 3 bases, the J end by 2 bases, with 10 bases between.

The chain links TRBV30 to TRBJ2-5; maybe TRBD2 (5 bases). Germline-derived CDR1 and CDR2 are GTSNPN and SVGIG (reference sequence). The length of the CDR3 is 12 residues. V lost 0 bases and J lost 5, with 7 bases in between. The DNA for the CDR3 is TGTGCCTGGAGTGTATCGGGGGAGACCCAGTACTTC. It translates to CAWSVSGETQYF.